This T cell receptor beta chain emerged from a study of early T cells in non-severe SARS-CoV-2 infection. Study summary: Bulk RNA taken from unsorted whole blood was sequenced, leaving chains unpaired.

Tagging with unique molecular identifiers was applied to individual cDNA molecules. TCRdb recomputed calls from the 5' RACE reads with MiXCR, one row per CDR3 protein. This table has more than 55,000 distinct CDR3 sequences, 13% appearing once. V gave up 5 bases and J gave up 4 bases; unmatched junction bases: 6. Looked up from germline, CDR1 is MNHEY and CDR2 is SVGEGT. This CDR3 spans 14 amino acids. This clonotype was observed a handful of times. Its antigen remains unidentified. General study results and limits: The study's VDJdb matching favored anti-spike CD8 responses and missed private and CD4 specificities.

The specimen sequenced was whole blood. The TCR sequence derives from an adult who was a healthcare worker with PCR-confirmed SARS-CoV-2 infection or an uninfected control (not recorded which). V and J are TRBV6-2 or TRBV6-3 and TRBJ2-3; 7 nucleotides line up with TRBD1. CDR3 DNA: TGTGCCAGCAGTCCCTCCCAGGGGGCAGATACGCAGTATTTT. This sequence encodes CASSPSQGADTQYF.